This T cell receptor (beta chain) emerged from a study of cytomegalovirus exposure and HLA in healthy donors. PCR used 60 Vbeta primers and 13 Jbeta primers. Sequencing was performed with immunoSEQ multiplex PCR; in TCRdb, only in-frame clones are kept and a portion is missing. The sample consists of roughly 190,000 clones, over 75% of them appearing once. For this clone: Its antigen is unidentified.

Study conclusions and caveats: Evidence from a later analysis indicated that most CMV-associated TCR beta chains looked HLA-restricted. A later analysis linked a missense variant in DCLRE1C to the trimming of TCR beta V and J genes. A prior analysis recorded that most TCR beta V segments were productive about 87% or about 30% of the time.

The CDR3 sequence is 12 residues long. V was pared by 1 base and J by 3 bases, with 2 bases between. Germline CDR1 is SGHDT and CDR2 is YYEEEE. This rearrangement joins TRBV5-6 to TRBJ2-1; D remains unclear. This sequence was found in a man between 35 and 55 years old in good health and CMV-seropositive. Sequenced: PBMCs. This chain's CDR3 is CASSLLYNEQFF. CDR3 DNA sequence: TGTGCCAGCAGCTTGCTCTACAATGAGCAGTTCTTC.